Listed below are T cell receptor beta chains from one sample, sequenced in a study of lymphopenia after photon versus proton radiotherapy. Generated by immunoSEQ multiplex PCR, the TCRdb table keeps only in-frame clones and is missing some. The repertoire has more than 70,000 clones, about 86% of them found once; the top ten carry more than 1.2%. Sequenced material: peripheral blood, taken from a patient treated with proton-based radiotherapy. Receptors were obtained from a man aged 60 to 75 with pancreatic cancer. The CDR3 runs from the conserved cysteine through the conserved F or W. Each record gives: CDR3 length, D gene, J gene, clone size, V gene, CDR3 protein, CDR3 DNA. D genes are given only for firm matches. Expanded clones are given a class, and other clones once, few, many or no size at all.

CDR3 length: 14; D gene: NA; J gene: TRBJ1-2; clone size: NA; V gene: TRBV5-4; CDR3 protein: CASSLDPGGDGYTF; CDR3 DNA: TGTGCCAGCAGTTTGGACCCCGGGGGCGATGGCTACACCTTC
CDR3 length: 16; D gene: TRBD2; J gene: TRBJ2-7; clone size: NA; V gene: TRBV25-1; CDR3 protein: CASSEPASGRAVEQYF; CDR3 DNA: TGTGCCAGCAGTGAACCAGCTAGCGGGAGGGCCGTCGAGCAGTACTTC
CDR3 length: 15; D gene: TRBD1; J gene: TRBJ1-2; clone size: NA; V gene: TRBV7-2; CDR3 protein: CASSLEQGAGYGYTF; CDR3 DNA: TGTGCCAGCAGCTTAGAGCAGGGGGCTGGGTATGGCTACACCTTC
CDR3 length: 16; D gene: TRBD2; J gene: TRBJ2-3; clone size: NA; V gene: TRBV7-2; CDR3 protein: CASSLPGLALSEAQYF; CDR3 DNA: TGTGCCAGCAGCTTGCCGGGACTAGCCTTATCGGAGGCGCAGTATTTT
CDR3 length: 11; D gene: TRBD1; J gene: TRBJ2-5; clone size: NA; V gene: TRBV29-1; CDR3 protein: CSAVTGQTQYF; CDR3 DNA: TGCAGCGCCGTGACAGGGCAGACCCAGTACTTC
CDR3 length: 16; D gene: TRBD1; J gene: TRBJ2-2; clone size: NA; V gene: TRBV5-6; CDR3 protein: CASSTRDRGIVGELFF; CDR3 DNA: TGTGCCAGCAGCACCCGGGACAGGGGGATCGTCGGGGAGCTGTTTTTT
CDR3 length: 14; D gene: NA; J gene: TRBJ2-7; clone size: NA; V gene: TRBV7-2; CDR3 protein: CASSIQRVKDEQYF; CDR3 DNA: TGTGCCAGCAGCATTCAACGGGTGAAGGACGAGCAGTACTTC
CDR3 length: 14; D gene: NA; J gene: TRBJ1-1; clone size: once; V gene: TRBV19; CDR3 protein: CASHPRGQNTEAFF; CDR3 DNA: TGTGCCAGTCACCCGCGGGGCCAGAACACTGAAGCTTTCTTT
CDR3 length: 11; D gene: NA; J gene: TRBJ2-1; clone size: NA; V gene: TRBV11-3; CDR3 protein: CASSSREVQFF; CDR3 DNA: TGTGCCAGCAGCTCGAGGGAGGTCCAGTTCTTC
CDR3 length: 13; D gene: NA; J gene: TRBJ2-5; clone size: NA; V gene: TRBV5-1; CDR3 protein: CASSPGTQETQYF; CDR3 DNA: TGCGCCAGCAGCCCCGGGACACAAGAGACCCAGTACTTC
CDR3 length: 13; D gene: TRBD2; J gene: TRBJ2-7; clone size: NA; V gene: TRBV7-9; CDR3 protein: CASSLAGGREQYF; CDR3 DNA: TGTGCCAGCAGCTTAGCGGGAGGGCGAGAGCAGTACTTC
CDR3 length: 17; D gene: TRBD1; J gene: TRBJ2-6; clone size: NA; V gene: TRBV4-2; CDR3 protein: CASSQGQFISGANVLTF; CDR3 DNA: TGTGCCAGCAGCCAGGGACAGTTTATCTCTGGGGCCAACGTCCTGACTTTC
CDR3 length: 18; D gene: NA; J gene: TRBJ1-3; clone size: NA; V gene: TRBV15; CDR3 protein: CATSRERAQGHSGNTIYF; CDR3 DNA: TGTGCCACCAGCAGAGAAAGGGCTCAGGGCCACTCTGGAAACACCATATATTTT
CDR3 length: 15; D gene: TRBD2; J gene: TRBJ2-3; clone size: NA; V gene: TRBV14; CDR3 protein: CASSHEAGGTDTQYF; CDR3 DNA: TGTGCCAGCAGCCATGAAGCGGGAGGCACAGATACGCAGTATTTT
CDR3 length: 15; D gene: TRBD1; J gene: TRBJ1-5; clone size: NA; V gene: TRBV18; CDR3 protein: CASSSDRAGNQPQHF; CDR3 DNA: TGTGCCAGCTCATCAGACAGGGCTGGCAATCAGCCCCAGCATTTT
CDR3 length: 13; D gene: NA; J gene: TRBJ1-1; clone size: few; V gene: TRBV7-2; CDR3 protein: CASSSRGSTEAFF; CDR3 DNA: TGTGCCAGCAGCTCCCGGGGTAGCACTGAAGCTTTCTTT
CDR3 length: 13; D gene: NA; J gene: TRBJ1-1; clone size: NA; V gene: TRBV7-2; CDR3 protein: CASSPRGGTEAFF; CDR3 DNA: TGTGCCAGCAGCCCGCGGGGGGGCACTGAAGCTTTCTTT
CDR3 length: 14; D gene: TRBD1; J gene: TRBJ1-5; clone size: NA; V gene: TRBV7-9; CDR3 protein: CASSDGQGQQPQHF; CDR3 DNA: TGTGCCAGCAGCGACGGACAGGGACAACAGCCCCAGCATTTT
CDR3 length: 15; D gene: NA; J gene: TRBJ1-2; clone size: NA; V gene: TRBV25-1; CDR3 protein: CASSDKLGKTYGYTF; CDR3 DNA: TGTGCCAGCAGTGACAAACTGGGAAAGACCTATGGCTACACCTTC
CDR3 length: 15; D gene: TRBD2; J gene: TRBJ2-1; clone size: once; V gene: TRBV19; CDR3 protein: CASSISAGGPTEQFF; CDR3 DNA: TGTGCCAGTAGTATTTCGGCGGGAGGGCCCACTGAGCAGTTCTTC
CDR3 length: 12; D gene: NA; J gene: TRBJ2-1; clone size: NA; V gene: TRBV11-3; CDR3 protein: CASSLDNNEQFF; CDR3 DNA: TGTGCCAGCAGCTTAGACAATAATGAGCAGTTCTTC
CDR3 length: 15; D gene: NA; J gene: TRBJ2-3; clone size: NA; V gene: TRBV5-4; CDR3 protein: CASSLEPDRTDTQYF; CDR3 DNA: TGTGCCAGCAGCTTGGAACCAGATCGCACAGATACGCAGTATTTT
CDR3 length: 16; D gene: TRBD2; J gene: TRBJ2-7; clone size: NA; V gene: TRBV7-9; CDR3 protein: CASSPGTNQGTYEQYF; CDR3 DNA: TGTGCCAGCAGCCCCGGGACTAACCAAGGGACCTACGAGCAGTACTTC
CDR3 length: 15; D gene: TRBD2; J gene: TRBJ2-2; clone size: NA; V gene: TRBV11-2; CDR3 protein: CASSLETSGHRVLFF; CDR3 DNA: TGTGCCAGCAGCTTAGAGACTAGCGGGCATCGCGTGCTGTTTTTT
CDR3 length: 15; D gene: TRBD1; J gene: TRBJ2-2; clone size: NA; V gene: TRBV13; CDR3 protein: CASSRLGTGAGELFF; CDR3 DNA: TGTGCCAGCAGCCGCCTTGGGACAGGGGCCGGGGAGCTGTTTTTT
CDR3 length: 15; D gene: NA; J gene: TRBJ1-3; clone size: NA; V gene: TRBV28; CDR3 protein: CASRQEGNAGNTIYF; CDR3 DNA: TGTGCCAGCAGGCAAGAGGGGAACGCTGGAAACACCATATATTTT
CDR3 length: 11; D gene: NA; J gene: TRBJ2-1; clone size: NA; V gene: TRBV30; CDR3 protein: CAWSGGGEQFF; CDR3 DNA: TGTGCCTGGAGTGGGGGAGGTGAGCAGTTCTTC
CDR3 length: 16; D gene: NA; J gene: TRBJ2-1; clone size: NA; V gene: TRBV7-6; CDR3 protein: CASSLESGNSYNEQFF; CDR3 DNA: TGTGCCAGCAGCTTAGAATCTGGGAACTCCTACAATGAGCAGTTCTTC
CDR3 length: 13; D gene: NA; J gene: TRBJ2-2; clone size: NA; V gene: TRBV19; CDR3 protein: CASSISAPGELFF; CDR3 DNA: TGTGCCAGTAGTATTTCAGCACCCGGGGAGCTGTTTTTT
CDR3 length: 12; D gene: NA; J gene: TRBJ1-1; clone size: NA; V gene: TRBV5-1; CDR3 protein: CASSFVGDEAFF; CDR3 DNA: TGCGCCAGCAGCTTCGTGGGGGATGAAGCTTTCTTT
CDR3 length: 14; D gene: NA; J gene: TRBJ2-1; clone size: few; V gene: TRBV6-1; CDR3 protein: CASSGLRFWDEQFF; CDR3 DNA: TGTGCCAGCAGTGGCCTCAGGTTCTGGGATGAGCAGTTCTTC
CDR3 length: 15; D gene: NA; J gene: TRBJ2-5; clone size: NA; V gene: TRBV14; CDR3 protein: CASSQVRPVQETQYF; CDR3 DNA: TGTGCCAGCAGCCAAGTAAGACCAGTCCAAGAGACCCAGTACTTC
CDR3 length: 15; D gene: NA; J gene: TRBJ2-1; clone size: NA; V gene: TRBV21-1; CDR3 protein: CASSLSASGSNEQFF; CDR3 DNA: TGTGCCAGCAGCCTTTCGGCTAGCGGGAGTAATGAGCAGTTCTTC
CDR3 length: 13; D gene: NA; J gene: TRBJ1-1; clone size: few; V gene: TRBV18; CDR3 protein: CASSPETVTEAFF; CDR3 DNA: TGTGCCAGCTCACCAGAGACCGTCACTGAAGCTTTCTTT
CDR3 length: 17; D gene: NA; J gene: TRBJ2-2; clone size: NA; V gene: TRBV28; CDR3 protein: CASSLWGAGSTRGELFF; CDR3 DNA: TGTGCCAGCAGCCTATGGGGAGCGGGCTCGACTCGCGGGGAGCTGTTTTTT
CDR3 length: 15; D gene: NA; J gene: TRBJ2-1; clone size: NA; V gene: TRBV9; CDR3 protein: CASSVEPRGDNEQFF; CDR3 DNA: TGTGCCAGCAGCGTAGAACCGAGGGGAGACAATGAGCAGTTCTTC
CDR3 length: 11; D gene: NA; J gene: TRBJ2-7; clone size: NA; V gene: TRBV28; CDR3 protein: CASSSRYEQYF; CDR3 DNA: TGTGCCAGCAGTTCAAGGTACGAGCAGTACTTC
CDR3 length: 16; D gene: NA; J gene: TRBJ2-7; clone size: once; V gene: TRBV27; CDR3 protein: CASSLNPGPLAYEQYF; CDR3 DNA: TGTGCCAGCAGTTTAAACCCGGGACCACTAGCCTACGAGCAGTACTTC
CDR3 length: 14; D gene: NA; J gene: TRBJ2-2; clone size: NA; V gene: TRBV6-5; CDR3 protein: CASSYGQGLGELFF; CDR3 DNA: TGTGCCAGCAGTTACGGGCAGGGGCTGGGGGAGCTGTTTTTT
CDR3 length: 18; D gene: TRBD2; J gene: TRBJ2-7; clone size: NA; V gene: TRBV28; CDR3 protein: CASSLERLLAGAAGEQYF; CDR3 DNA: TGTGCCAGCAGTTTGGAGAGGTTACTAGCGGGGGCTGCGGGGGAGCAGTACTTC
CDR3 length: 13; D gene: NA; J gene: TRBJ1-1; clone size: NA; V gene: TRBV30; CDR3 protein: CAWGPKKGTEAFF; CDR3 DNA: TGTGCCTGGGGACCCAAAAAGGGCACTGAAGCTTTCTTT
CDR3 length: 16; D gene: TRBD1; J gene: TRBJ2-5; clone size: once; V gene: TRBV15; CDR3 protein: CATSRPSRDRGETQYF; CDR3 DNA: TGTGCCACCAGCCGGCCGAGCAGGGACAGGGGAGAGACCCAGTACTTC
CDR3 length: 13; D gene: TRBD1; J gene: TRBJ1-2; clone size: NA; V gene: TRBV28; CDR3 protein: CAGGDRVGYGYTF; CDR3 DNA: TGTGCCGGAGGGGACAGGGTGGGATATGGCTACACCTTC
CDR3 length: 15; D gene: TRBD1; J gene: TRBJ2-3; clone size: NA; V gene: TRBV27; CDR3 protein: CASSLRQGNRDTQYF; CDR3 DNA: TGTGCCAGCAGTTTACGACAGGGCAACAGAGATACGCAGTATTTT
CDR3 length: 15; D gene: NA; J gene: TRBJ1-3; clone size: NA; V gene: TRBV11-2; CDR3 protein: CASSLESGKGNTIYF; CDR3 DNA: TGTGCCAGCAGCTTAGAATCGGGGAAAGGAAACACCATATATTTT